This note documents a single TCR beta chain sequence. What it recognizes is unknown. The sample comes from a study of Tregs in tolerant kidney transplant recipients. TCRdb's table, derived via immunoSEQ multiplex PCR, lists solely in-frame clones and lacks some. The profile covers about 81,000 clones, with around nine tenths appearing a single time and roughly 1.6% taken by the ten largest. Study-wide points: Biological reproducibility was not directly addressed, but technical replication error appeared minimal.

Recipients received nonmyeloablative bone marrow transplants from related graft donors, with transient mixed chimerism. CDR1 and CDR2 (germline): MDHEN, SYDVKM. The V and J ends lost 4 bases and 8 bases respectively, with 5 bases between them. This CDR3 has 10 residues. This chain joins TRBV28 and TRBJ1-2; no firm D call. The sequence came from a human patient who received a combined kidney and bone marrow transplant. Among the T cells, some may be from the graft donor. The specimen comprised CD4+ T cells from blood (PBMCs), sampled 24 months after the transplant. For the CDR3, the DNA is TGTGCCAGCAGTTACAACGGCTACACCTTC. This encodes CASSYNGYTF.